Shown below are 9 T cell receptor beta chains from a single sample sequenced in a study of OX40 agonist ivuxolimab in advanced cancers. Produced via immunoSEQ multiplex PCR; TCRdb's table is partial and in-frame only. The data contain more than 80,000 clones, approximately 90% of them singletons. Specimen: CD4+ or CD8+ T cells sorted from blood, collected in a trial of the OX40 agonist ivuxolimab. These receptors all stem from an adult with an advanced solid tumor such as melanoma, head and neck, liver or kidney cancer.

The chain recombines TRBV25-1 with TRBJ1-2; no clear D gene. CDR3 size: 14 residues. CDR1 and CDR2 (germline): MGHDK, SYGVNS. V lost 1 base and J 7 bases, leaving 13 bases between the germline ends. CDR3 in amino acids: CASSESPSISGYTF. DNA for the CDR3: TGTGCCAGCAGTGAATCCCCTAGTATAAGTGGCTACACCTTC.

The CDR3 loop is CASSPEEGWNQPQHF. In nucleotides, the CDR3 is TGTGCCAGCAGCCCCGAGGAGGGGTGGAATCAGCCCCAGCATTTT. The rearrangement uses TRBV19 and TRBJ1-5, with a tentative D call TRBD1 (5 bases). V was pared by 9 bases and J by 4 bases, with 19 bases between. The length of the CDR3 is 15 residues. The germline gives CDR1 LNHDA, CDR2 SQIVND (reference sequence).

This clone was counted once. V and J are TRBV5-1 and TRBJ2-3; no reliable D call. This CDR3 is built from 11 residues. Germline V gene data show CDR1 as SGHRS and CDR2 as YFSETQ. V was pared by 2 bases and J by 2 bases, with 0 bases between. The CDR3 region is CASSFTDTQYF. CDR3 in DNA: TGCGCCAGCAGCTTCACAGATACGCAGTATTTT.

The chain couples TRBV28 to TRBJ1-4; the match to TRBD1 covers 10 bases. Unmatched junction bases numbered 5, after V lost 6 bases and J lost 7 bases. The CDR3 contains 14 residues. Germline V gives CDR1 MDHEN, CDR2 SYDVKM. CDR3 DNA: TGTGCCAGCAGCCCCGGGACAGGGGCTGAAAAACTGTTTTTT. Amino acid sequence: CASSPGTGAEKLFF.

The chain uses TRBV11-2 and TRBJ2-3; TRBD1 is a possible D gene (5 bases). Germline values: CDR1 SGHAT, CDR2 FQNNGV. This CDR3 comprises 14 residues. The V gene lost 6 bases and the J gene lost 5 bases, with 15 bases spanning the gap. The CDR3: CASSFDSVRDTQYF. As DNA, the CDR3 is TGTGCCAGCAGTTTCGACAGCGTTAGAGATACGCAGTATTTT. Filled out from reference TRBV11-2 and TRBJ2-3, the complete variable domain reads EAGVAQSPRYKIIEKRQSVAFWCNPISGHATLYWYQQILGQGPKLLIQFQNNGVVDDSQLPKDRFSAERLKGVDSTLKIQPAKLEDSAVYLCASSFDSVRDTQYFGPGTRLTVL.

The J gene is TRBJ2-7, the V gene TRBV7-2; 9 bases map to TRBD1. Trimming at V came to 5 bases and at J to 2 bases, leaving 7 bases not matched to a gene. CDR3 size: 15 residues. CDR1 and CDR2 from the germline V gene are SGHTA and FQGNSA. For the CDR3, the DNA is TGTGCCAGCAGCCCACCAGGGACAGGGACCTACGAGCAGTACTTC. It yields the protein CASSPPGTGTYEQYF.

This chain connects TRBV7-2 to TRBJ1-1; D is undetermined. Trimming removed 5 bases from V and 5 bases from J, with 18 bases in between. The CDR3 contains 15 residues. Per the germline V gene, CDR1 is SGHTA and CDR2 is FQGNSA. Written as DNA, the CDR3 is TGTGCCAGCAGCGGCCAATTCGGCAGTAGGACTGAAGCTTTCTTT. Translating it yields CASSGQFGSRTEAFF. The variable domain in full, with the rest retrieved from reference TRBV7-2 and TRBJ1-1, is GAGVSQSPSNKVTEKGKDVELRCDPISGHTALYWYRQSLGQGLEFLIYFQGNSAPDKSGLPSDRFSAERTGGSVSTLTIQRTQQEDSAVYLCASSGQFGSRTEAFFGQGTRLTVV.

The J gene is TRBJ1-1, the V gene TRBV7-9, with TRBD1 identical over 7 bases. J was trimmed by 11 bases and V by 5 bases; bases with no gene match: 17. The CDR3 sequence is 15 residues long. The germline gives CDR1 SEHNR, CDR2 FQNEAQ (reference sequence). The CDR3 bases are TGTGCCAGCAGCGACCTTGGGACAGAGAAGTGGGGGGCTTTCTTT. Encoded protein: CASSDLGTEKWGAFF.

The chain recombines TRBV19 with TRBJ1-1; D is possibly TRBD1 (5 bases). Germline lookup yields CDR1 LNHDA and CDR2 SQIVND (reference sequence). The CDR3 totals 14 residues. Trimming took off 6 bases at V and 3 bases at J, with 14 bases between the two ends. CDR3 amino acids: CASSTGRDYTEAFF. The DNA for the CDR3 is TGTGCCAGTAGCACAGGCCGGGATTACACTGAAGCTTTCTTT.